Below, one T cell receptor beta chain is given with its context. What antigen it recognizes has not been identified. Base qualities are not provided; no much larger clone lies one nucleotide away. The sample is drawn from a study of T cell responses to AZD1222 COVID-19 vaccine (dated by TCRdb to 2020 to 2023). Regarding the research as a whole: A total of approximately 240 trial participants underwent TCR sequencing, of whom about 200 had received two doses of AZD1222 and some 26 had received two doses of the MenACWY control vaccine. Trial participants were enrolled by age into 18-55, 56-69 and 70-plus year subgroups, with roughly 160, 29 and 62 TCR-sequenced participants respectively. The paper's findings and limits, for the study overall: Because no samples from the day 14 peak response were available, repertoires could be characterized only after the peak T cell response. In the small 56-69-year group, the increase in depth fell short of significance, most likely because of low power. Reportedly, close to half of the unique spike-specific TCRs recognized epitopes lying outside the regions that are mutated in the B.1.351 and B.1.1.7 variants. Participants were mostly white British and included more females than males, and it was suggested by the authors that clonal diversity may have been underestimated. Conclusions about previously exposed vaccinees are limited because only five to seven AZD1222 recipients were SARS-CoV-2 seropositive at baseline. CD4 TCRs associated with the vaccine covered the entire spike protein, and the dominant responses were in regions 160-218 and 743-854. After two AZD1222 doses, both the breadth and the depth of spike-specific TCRs were significantly higher than at day 0 and than in MenACWY recipients.

The germline V gene encodes CDR1 SGHTA and CDR2 FQGNSA. The CDR3, from cysteine to phenylalanine, totals 13 residues. Only the CDR3 part of the read is kept: 39 bases, read in frame from the first base. V is cut by 5 bases and J by 2 bases, and the space between the germline ends is 9 bases. This sample's time point label indicates: baseline before first vaccination. The meaning of the sample's treatment or condition label: meningococcal conjugate vaccine given as trial control. Vaccinee samples came from UK trials COV001 and COV002, including a single-blind randomized controlled phase 2/3 trial of AZD1222 (ChAdOx1 nCoV-19) in healthy adults. For TCRbeta chain sequencing, PBMC samples from trial participants were taken at day 0 and at day 28 after the second dose. The CDR3 regions of human TCRbeta chains were analyzed by immunosequencing. On the authors' methods: Repertoire TCRs were matched against a reference library of SARS-CoV-2-specific TCRs generated with the MIRA antigen-specificity platform. Breadth meant the fraction of unique TCRs that were SARS-CoV-2-associated, whereas depth meant the fraction of total T cells that were SARS-CoV-2-associated. Each spike-specific TCR was assigned to its reactive spike region and to a CD4 or CD8 class using the MIRA data. Log10-transformed breadth and depth values were compared by one-way ANOVA with Sidak's multiple comparisons tests. The table was pulled from immuneACCESS by TCRdb, which kept in-frame rearrangements only. Such tables lose some clones; where checked, under half of the loss comes from unresolved V genes, and the rest has no known cause. Clone size and the V and J calls come from that table; the DNA yielded D and trimming. Counted in this sample were over 100,000 clones; approximately 91% of them appeared once. The biggest ten clones account for around 13% of the sample.

The sequence joins TRBV7-2 to TRBJ2-5, with the D call perhaps TRBD1 or TRBD2, each one matching 5 bases. This TCR was recovered from an adult in good health. This material consisted of peripheral blood, taken on day 0 of MenACWY control vaccination. The bases are TGTGCCAGCAGCCCCAGGGAGCAAGAGACCCAGTACTTC. It specifies CASSPREQETQYF.